The clone carrying this T cell receptor (beta chain) was seen once. In germline, CDR1 is LNHNV, CDR2 YYDKDF (reference sequence). The CDR3 length is 16 residues. Trimming cost V 1 base and J 2 bases; bases outside gene matches: 8. It was with 60 Vbeta and 13 Jbeta primers that the PCR ran. The table came from immunoSEQ multiplex PCR; TCRdb's copy has only in-frame clones and leaves some out. The data contain around 110,000 clones, 75% of them singletons. This sample is drawn from a study of cytomegalovirus exposure and HLA in healthy donors. The sequenced sample consisted of PBMCs. This chain uses TRBV15 with TRBJ2-7; 7 nucleotides agree with TRBD2. The TCR was taken from a woman aged 18-29 years in good health and CMV-seronegative. Written as DNA, the CDR3 is TGTGCCACCAGCAGAGTGGGGGGGACCGTGACCTACGAGCAGTACTTC. This codes for CATSRVGGTVTYEQYF.